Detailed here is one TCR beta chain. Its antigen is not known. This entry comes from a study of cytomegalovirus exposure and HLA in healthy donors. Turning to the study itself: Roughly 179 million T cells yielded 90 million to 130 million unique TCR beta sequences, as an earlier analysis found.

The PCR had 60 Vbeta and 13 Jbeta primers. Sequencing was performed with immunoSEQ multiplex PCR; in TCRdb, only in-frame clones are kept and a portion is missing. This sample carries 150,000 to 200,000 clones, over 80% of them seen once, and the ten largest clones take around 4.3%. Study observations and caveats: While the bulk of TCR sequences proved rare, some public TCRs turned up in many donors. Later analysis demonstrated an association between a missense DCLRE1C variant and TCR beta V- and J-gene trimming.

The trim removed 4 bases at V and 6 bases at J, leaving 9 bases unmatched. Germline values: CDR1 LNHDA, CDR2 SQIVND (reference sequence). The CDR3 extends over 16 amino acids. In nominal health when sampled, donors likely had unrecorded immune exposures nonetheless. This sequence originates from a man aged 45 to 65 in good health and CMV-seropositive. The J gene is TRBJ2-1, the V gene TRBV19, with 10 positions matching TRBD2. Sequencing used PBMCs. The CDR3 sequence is CASSTSGRALSNEQFF. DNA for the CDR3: TGTGCCAGTAGTACAAGCGGGAGGGCCCTTTCCAATGAGCAGTTCTTC.